A selection of T cell receptor beta chains follows, all from one sample in a study of blood T cell repertoires in COVID-19. Only in-frame clones appear in the TCRdb table, and some are missing; sequencing was by immunoSEQ multiplex PCR. The sample yields about 270,000 clones, approximately 90% seen once. Sequenced input: PBMCs or T cells enriched from blood (not recorded which). The receptors were gathered from a man between 40 and 49 years old who had been exposed to COVID-19. CDR3s include the opening cysteine and the closing phenylalanine or tryptophan. Fields, in order: V gene, D gene, J gene, clone size, CDR3 protein, CDR3 DNA. D genes are given only for firm matches. The size of a clone is reported for some rows only, either as once, few or many, or as a class for expanded clones.

v_call: TRBV7-8
d_call: TRBD2
j_call: TRBJ2-1
clone_size: NA
cdr3_aa: CASSPTPPLAGRQFF
cdr3_nt: TGTGCCAGCAGCCCAACGCCCCCCTTAGCGGGAAGGCAGTTCTTC

v_call: TRBV5-1
d_call: NA
j_call: TRBJ2-1
clone_size: NA
cdr3_aa: CASSFPGDDGQNPYNEQFF
cdr3_nt: TGCGCCAGCAGCTTCCCGGGCGACGATGGACAGAATCCCTACAATGAGCAGTTCTTC

v_call: TRBV7-2
d_call: NA
j_call: TRBJ2-2
clone_size: NA
cdr3_aa: CASSFPSTGSAPGELFF
cdr3_nt: TGTGCCAGCAGCTTTCCCTCGACAGGTTCTGCACCCGGGGAGCTGTTTTTT

v_call: TRBV2
d_call: TRBD1
j_call: TRBJ2-3
clone_size: NA
cdr3_aa: CASSEDRGQADTQYF
cdr3_nt: TGTGCCAGCAGTGAAGACAGGGGGCAAGCAGATACGCAGTATTTT

v_call: TRBV5-4
d_call: TRBD2
j_call: TRBJ2-3
clone_size: NA
cdr3_aa: CASSPRGGSTDTQYF
cdr3_nt: TGTGCCAGCAGCCCGCGGGGGGGGTCCACAGATACGCAGTATTTT

v_call: TRBV28
d_call: TRBD2
j_call: TRBJ2-3
clone_size: once
cdr3_aa: CASSISGRGTDTQYF
cdr3_nt: TGTGCCAGCAGTATTAGCGGGAGGGGTACAGATACGCAGTATTTT

v_call: TRBV6-6
d_call: NA
j_call: TRBJ1-1
clone_size: NA
cdr3_aa: CASSYSGGGNTEAFF
cdr3_nt: TGTGCCAGCAGTTACTCGGGCGGAGGGAACACTGAAGCTTTCTTT

v_call: TRBV6-5
d_call: TRBD1
j_call: TRBJ1-2
clone_size: NA
cdr3_aa: CASKETGVHGYTF
cdr3_nt: TGTGCCAGCAAGGAGACAGGGGTACATGGCTACACCTTC

v_call: TRBV19
d_call: NA
j_call: TRBJ1-2
clone_size: once
cdr3_aa: CASSIKSGGPGGYTF
cdr3_nt: TGTGCCAGTAGTATAAAAAGTGGCGGCCCCGGGGGCTACACCTTC

v_call: TRBV11-2
d_call: TRBD2
j_call: TRBJ2-1
clone_size: NA
cdr3_aa: CASSILAGSYNEQFF
cdr3_nt: TGTGCCAGCAGCATACTAGCGGGATCCTACAATGAGCAGTTCTTC

v_call: TRBV9
d_call: NA
j_call: TRBJ1-3
clone_size: NA
cdr3_aa: CASSVTTGYGSGNTIYF
cdr3_nt: TGTGCCAGCAGCGTCACGACAGGTTATGGGTCTGGAAACACCATATATTTT

v_call: TRBV9
d_call: NA
j_call: TRBJ2-3
clone_size: NA
cdr3_aa: CASSVGSFRRDTQYF
cdr3_nt: TGTGCCAGCAGCGTAGGCTCTTTCCGCAGAGATACGCAGTATTTT

v_call: TRBV5-6
d_call: TRBD2
j_call: TRBJ2-2
clone_size: NA
cdr3_aa: CASSRGGRRATGELFF
cdr3_nt: TGTGCCAGCAGCCGAGGCGGGAGGCGCGCCACCGGGGAGCTGTTTTTT

v_call: TRBV5-4
d_call: TRBD2
j_call: TRBJ2-2
clone_size: NA
cdr3_aa: CASEREGHKNTGELFF
cdr3_nt: TGTGCCAGCGAACGGGAGGGCCATAAGAACACCGGGGAGCTGTTTTTT

v_call: TRBV6-1
d_call: NA
j_call: TRBJ2-1
clone_size: NA
cdr3_aa: CASSEWTESSYNEQFF
cdr3_nt: TGTGCCAGCAGTGAATGGACAGAGAGCTCCTACAATGAGCAGTTCTTC

v_call: TRBV28
d_call: NA
j_call: TRBJ1-2
clone_size: NA
cdr3_aa: CASSLGGGNGYTF
cdr3_nt: TGTGCCAGCAGTTTAGGGGGGGGCAACGGCTACACCTTC

v_call: TRBV28
d_call: TRBD2
j_call: TRBJ2-3
clone_size: NA
cdr3_aa: CASRPSGLASFGDTQYF
cdr3_nt: TGTGCCAGCAGACCTTCCGGACTAGCTTCTTTTGGAGATACGCAGTATTTT

v_call: TRBV5-8
d_call: NA
j_call: TRBJ2-2
clone_size: NA
cdr3_aa: CASSLSLAENTGELFF
cdr3_nt: TGTGCCAGCAGCTTGAGCTTAGCGGAGAACACCGGGGAGCTGTTTTTT

v_call: TRBV10-3
d_call: TRBD2
j_call: TRBJ2-3
clone_size: NA
cdr3_aa: CAIKLAGGDTDTQYF
cdr3_nt: TGTGCCATCAAACTAGCGGGAGGGGACACAGATACGCAGTATTTT

v_call: TRBV19
d_call: NA
j_call: TRBJ1-2
clone_size: NA
cdr3_aa: CASSQAGHGYTF
cdr3_nt: TGTGCCAGTAGTCAGGCAGGGCATGGCTACACCTTC

v_call: TRBV10-3
d_call: NA
j_call: TRBJ1-1
clone_size: NA
cdr3_aa: CAIREQRDIWTNTEAFF
cdr3_nt: TGTGCCATCAGGGAACAGCGGGACATATGGACGAACACTGAAGCTTTCTTT

v_call: TRBV27
d_call: NA
j_call: TRBJ2-7
clone_size: NA
cdr3_aa: CASSHARARSQYF
cdr3_nt: TGTGCCAGCAGCCATGCCAGGGCTCGTTCGCAGTACTTC

v_call: TRBV5-5
d_call: TRBD1
j_call: TRBJ1-2
clone_size: NA
cdr3_aa: CASSLDTGTGRVGYTF
cdr3_nt: TGTGCCAGCAGCCTGGATACCGGGACAGGACGTGTTGGCTACACCTTC

v_call: TRBV7-2
d_call: TRBD1
j_call: TRBJ2-3
clone_size: NA
cdr3_aa: CASSLDGTGTDTQYF
cdr3_nt: TGTGCCAGCAGCTTAGACGGGACAGGCACAGATACGCAGTATTTT

v_call: TRBV28
d_call: TRBD1
j_call: TRBJ1-2
clone_size: once
cdr3_aa: CASSLERTGGGYTF
cdr3_nt: TGTGCCAGCAGTTTAGAGAGGACAGGGGGTGGCTACACCTTC

v_call: TRBV4-1
d_call: NA
j_call: TRBJ2-2
clone_size: NA
cdr3_aa: CASSQDGPGELFF
cdr3_nt: TGCGCCAGCAGCCAAGATGGCCCCGGGGAGCTGTTTTTT

v_call: TRBV7-9
d_call: NA
j_call: TRBJ2-7
clone_size: NA
cdr3_aa: CASSSITRGSSYEQYF
cdr3_nt: TGTGCCAGCAGCTCCATCACACGGGGAAGCTCCTACGAGCAGTACTTC

v_call: TRBV7-8
d_call: NA
j_call: TRBJ1-2
clone_size: few
cdr3_aa: CASSLRGRNYGYTF
cdr3_nt: TGTGCCAGCAGCTTACGGGGGAGAAACTATGGCTACACCTTC

v_call: TRBV5-4
d_call: NA
j_call: TRBJ2-6
clone_size: NA
cdr3_aa: CASTLFGQAGGSGANVLTF
cdr3_nt: TGTGCCAGCACCCTCTTCGGGCAGGCAGGAGGCTCTGGGGCCAACGTCCTGACTTTC

v_call: TRBV13
d_call: NA
j_call: TRBJ2-5
clone_size: NA
cdr3_aa: CASSQGGPGGKTQYF
cdr3_nt: TGTGCCAGCAGCCAAGGGGGCCCCGGGGGCAAGACCCAGTACTTC

v_call: TRBV7-3
d_call: NA
j_call: TRBJ2-6
clone_size: NA
cdr3_aa: CASSSRQNSGANVLTF
cdr3_nt: TGTGCCAGCAGCTCGCGACAGAACTCTGGGGCCAACGTCCTGACTTTC

v_call: TRBV19
d_call: NA
j_call: TRBJ1-2
clone_size: NA
cdr3_aa: CASSMDVEPYGYTF
cdr3_nt: TGTGCCAGTAGTATGGATGTGGAGCCATATGGCTACACCTTC